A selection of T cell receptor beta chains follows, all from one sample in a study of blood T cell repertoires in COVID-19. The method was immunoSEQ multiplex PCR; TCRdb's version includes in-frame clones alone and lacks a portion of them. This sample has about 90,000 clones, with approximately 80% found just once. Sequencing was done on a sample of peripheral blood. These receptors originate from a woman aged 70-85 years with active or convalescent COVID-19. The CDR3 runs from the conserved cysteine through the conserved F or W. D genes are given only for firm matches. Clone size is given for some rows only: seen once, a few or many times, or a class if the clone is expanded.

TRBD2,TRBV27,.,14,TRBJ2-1,TGTGCCAGCAGTGCTAGCGGGGGGGGCCTTGAGCAGTTCTTC,CASSASGGGLEQFF
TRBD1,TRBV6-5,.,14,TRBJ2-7,TGTGCCACCCGTCGGGGACAGGGCTTTTACGAGCAGTACTTC,CATRRGQGFYEQYF
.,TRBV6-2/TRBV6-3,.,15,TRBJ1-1,TGTGCCAGCAGTTACGACCCCGGGGGACGCACTGAAGCTTTCTTT,CASSYDPGGRTEAFF
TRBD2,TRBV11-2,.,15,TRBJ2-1,TGTGCCAGCAGCCCTACTGCGGGGGGCTACAATGAGCAGTTCTTC,CASSPTAGGYNEQFF
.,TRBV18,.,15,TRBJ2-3,TGTGCCAGCTCTCCGCCTTGGCAGAGAGGGAATACGCAGTATTTT,CASSPPWQRGNTQYF
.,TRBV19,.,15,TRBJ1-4,TGTGCCAGTAGTCTCGGGGGGATTAAGAATGAAAAACTGTTTTTT,CASSLGGIKNEKLFF
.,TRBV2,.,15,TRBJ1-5,TGTGCCAGCAGTGTATGGCCCTCGGCGGATCAGCCCCAGCATTTT,CASSVWPSADQPQHF
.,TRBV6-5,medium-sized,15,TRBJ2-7,TGTGCCAGCAGCGAGGGTTGGGGTGGGTTCTACGAGCAGTACTTC,CASSEGWGGFYEQYF
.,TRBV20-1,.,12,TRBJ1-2,TGCAGTGCTAGTCCCCCGAACTATGGCTACACCTTC,CSASPPNYGYTF
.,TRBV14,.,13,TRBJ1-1,TGTGCCAGCAGCCTCGGAGGATTCACTGAAGCTTTCTTT,CASSLGGFTEAFF
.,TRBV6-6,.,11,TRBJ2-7,TGTGCCAGCACCCGGTCCTACGAGCAGTACTTC,CASTRSYEQYF
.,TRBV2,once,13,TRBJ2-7,TGTGCCAGCGTCGGGGGATCTTCCTACGAGCAGTACTTC,CASVGGSSYEQYF
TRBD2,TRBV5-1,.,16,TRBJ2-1,TGCGCCAGCAGCCCGGGGAGGGGACCCTCCGCCAATGAGCAGTTCTTC,CASSPGRGPSANEQFF
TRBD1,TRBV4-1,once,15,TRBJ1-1,TGCGCCAGCAGAACCGGGACAGCTACGAACACTGAAGCTTTCTTT,CASRTGTATNTEAFF
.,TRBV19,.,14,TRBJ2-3,TGTGCCAGTAAGGTGGGCGGGAGCACAGATACGCAGTATTTT,CASKVGGSTDTQYF
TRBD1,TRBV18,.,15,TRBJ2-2,TGTGCCAGCTCACTAAGGACAGGCAACACCGGGGAGCTGTTTTTT,CASSLRTGNTGELFF
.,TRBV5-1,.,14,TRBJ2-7,TGCGCCAGCAGCTTGGTGACTAACGTCGGGGAGCAGTACTTC,CASSLVTNVGEQYF